The 19 T cell receptor beta chains given below trace back to one sample, sequenced in a study of prognosis after radiotherapy for stage I lung cancer. Multiplex PCR in two rounds served to amplify TCR beta CDR3 from genomic DNA. Every TRBV and TRBJ gene had its own specific primer in first-round PCR. One entry per CDR3 protein, called by TCRdb with MiXCR from the multiplex PCR reads. The repertoire has roughly 13,000 distinct CDR3 sequences, 30% of them found once; the top ten carry around an eighth. Here the sequenced sample was PBMCs, taken before or after stereotactic body radiation therapy (not recorded which). The receptors come from a donor older than 45 with non-small cell lung cancer.

This clonotype came up many times. V is TRBV5-6 and J is TRBJ1-4; D is perhaps TRBD1 (5 bases). V was pared by 0 bases and J by 8 bases, with 11 bases between. The CDR3 covers 14 residues. The germline V gene encodes CDR1 SGHDT and CDR2 YYEEEE. The CDR3 DNA follows: TGTGCCAGCAGCTTGGTAGGGACCCAGGAAAAACTGTTTTTT. Translated, it gives CASSLVGTQEKLFF.

This clonotype has just a few counts. The CDR3 sequence is CASSASGRALSYNEQFF. CDR3 sequence (DNA): TGTGCCAGCAGCGCTAGCGGGAGGGCCCTCTCCTACAATGAGCAGTTCTTC. This chain uses TRBV5-4 with TRBJ2-1; TRBD2 matches 12 bases. This CDR3 has 17 amino acids. After removal of 4 bases from V and 0 bases from J, the junction contained 5 bases not matched to a gene. CDR1 and CDR2 from the germline V gene are SGHNT and YYREEE (reference sequence).

A word on this clonotype: This likely stems from a read error, as it lies one base from a far larger clone. This sequence joins TRBV11-2 and TRBJ2-5, with a possible D match to TRBD2 (6 bases). The J call may be mistaken, given a closer DNA end match to TRBJ2-1. The CDR3 contains 15 residues. Germline V gene sequence: CDR1 SGHAT, CDR2 FQNNGV. In DNA, the CDR3 is TGTGCCAGCATCTTAGCGGTACAGATTTGGAATGAGCAGTTCTTC. It yields the protein CASILAVQIWNEQFF.

In regard to this clonotype: This may come from a read error, since a much larger clone is one base off. This chain joins TRBV11-2 and TRBJ1-1; D is unresolved. The CDR3 covers 12 residues. Germline V gene data show CDR1 as SGHAT and CDR2 as FQNNGV. Trimming pared 4 bases from V and 11 bases from J, leaving 14 bases between. The CDR3 here is CASSSLPKRAFF. Here the CDR3 DNA reads TGTGCCAGCAGCTCCCTGCCGAAGAGGGCTTTCTTT.

This clonotype was detected many times. The chain uses TRBV7-8 and TRBJ2-7; 8 bases are shared with TRBD2. J was trimmed by 2 bases and V by 5 bases; bases with no gene match: 8. In germline, CDR1 is SGHVS, CDR2 FQNEAQ. The CDR3 loop spans 15 amino acids. The CDR3 DNA reads TGTGCCAGCAGCCAAACTCCGGGACTAGCCTACGAGCAGTACTTC. It yields the protein CASSQTPGLAYEQYF.

Concerning this clonotype: A read error may explain this, as a much larger clone is one base away. J is TRBJ1-5 and V is TRBV5-6, with TRBD1 matching over 8 bases. This CDR3 spans 19 amino acids. Germline CDR1 and CDR2: SGHDT and YYEEEE. DNA of the CDR3: TGTACCAGCAGCCCCGTGGGGGGGGGCAGGGGGCGAGGTAATCAGCCCCAGCATTTT. Translating it yields CTSSPVGGGRGRGNQPQHF.

This clonotype was recorded once. A junction boundary mismatches the germline segment, possibly from a read error. This chain joins TRBV5-1 and TRBJ1-2; 7 nucleotides line up with TRBD1. CDR3 size: 14 residues. CDR1 is SGHRS and CDR2 is YFSETQ in the germline V gene. The CDR3 loop is CANSSRWQGEGYNF. In DNA, the CDR3 is TGCGCCAACAGCTCCCGATGGCAGGGGGAAGGCTACAACTTC.

V usage is TRBV5-1 and J usage is TRBJ1-1, with 9 bases aligning to TRBD1. V dropped 6 bases and J dropped 14; count of bases not matched to a gene: 20. Per germline, CDR1 SGHRS and CDR2 YFSETQ. The length of the CDR3 is 15 residues. CDR3 DNA: TGCGCCAGCACCGCAGTCACAGGGGGCAACACTGAAGAGTTCTTT. This translates into CASTAVTGGNTEEFF.

This clonotype appeared many times. The chain combines TRBV3-1 with TRBJ2-1; D ambiguous. Germline V lookup: CDR1 LGHDT, CDR2 YNNKEL (reference sequence). Trimming cost V 4 bases and J 7 bases, with 14 bases left between them. The CDR3 covers 14 residues. CDR3 bases: TGTGCCAGCAGCCCAACGCTAATAGGGAATGAGCAGTTCTTC. It encodes CASSPTLIGNEQFF.

This chain connects TRBV27 to TRBJ2-1; no definite D call. Germline V gene sequence: CDR1 MNHEY, CDR2 SMNVEV (reference sequence). Trimming stripped 9 bases from V and 3 bases from J, with 15 bases between. There are 14 residues in the CDR3. CDR3 DNA: TGTGCCAGACAGAGGAGTTCCAACTACAATGAGCAGTTCTTC. This gives the protein CARQRSSNYNEQFF.

This clonotype is medium-sized by share. The chain has TRBV5-1 and TRBJ2-1; TRBD1 matches 10 bases. The CDR3 is 15 amino acids. Germline assignment: CDR1 SGHRS and CDR2 YFSETQ. With V trimmed by 0 bases and J by 8 bases, 5 bases remained unmatched. CDR3: CASSLGDRGMDEQFF. The CDR3 DNA is TGCGCCAGCAGCTTGGGGGACAGGGGCATGGATGAGCAGTTCTTC.

This rearrangement joins TRBV5-1 to TRBJ2-2; D unclear. The germline V gene encodes CDR1 SGHRS and CDR2 YFSETQ. The CDR3 is 13 residues long. The germline V and J ends were trimmed by 4 bases and 5 bases, with 9 bases remaining between them. The CDR3 here is CASSQTLTGELFF. The CDR3 nucleotides read TGCGCCAGCAGCCAGACTTTAACCGGGGAGCTGTTTTTT.

This clonotype was picked up many times. The chain has TRBV7-9 and TRBJ1-1; D is perhaps TRBD1 (5 bases). This CDR3 is built from 12 residues. Germline V gene lookup returns CDR1 SEHNR and CDR2 FQNEAQ (reference sequence). V lost 4 bases to trimming and J lost 7 bases, with 10 bases between them. This CDR3 is CASSSGGIEAFF. Written as DNA, the CDR3 is TGTGCCAGCAGCTCTGGGGGAATTGAAGCTTTCTTT.

Sample share makes this clonotype medium-sized. This chain uses TRBV14 with TRBJ2-6; possibly TRBD1 for D (6 bases). Germline V gives CDR1 SGHDN, CDR2 FVKESK. This CDR3 has 17 residues. V shed 4 bases and J shed 0 bases, with 13 bases lying between them. The CDR3 DNA reads TGTGCCAGCAGCCTGGGACAAGTTTTCTCTGGGGCCAACGTCCTGACTTTC. As protein: CASSLGQVFSGANVLTF.

This clonotype qualifies as medium-sized. The V and J genes are TRBV6-4 and TRBJ1-6; weak D call: TRBD1 (6 bases). The CDR3 sequence is 15 residues long. Germline V lookup: CDR1 MRHNA, CDR2 SNTAGT. The V gene lost 2 bases and the J gene lost 5 bases, with 10 bases spanning the gap. The CDR3 loop reads CASSDGGMDNSPLHF. CDR3 nucleotides: TGTGCCAGCAGTGACGGGGGCATGGATAATTCACCCCTCCACTTT.

In its sample, this clonotype is medium-sized. The chain carries TRBV5-1 and TRBJ1-1; a weak D match, TRBD1 (6 bases). The V end lost 4 bases, the J end lost 6 bases, and 13 bases lay between the germline ends. CDR3 length: 13 residues. Germline V gene sequence: CDR1 SGHRS, CDR2 YFSETQ. Written as DNA, the CDR3 is TGCGCCAGCAGCCTCGGGGGCATCGCTGAAGCTTTCTTT. It codes for CASSLGGIAEAFF. The variable domain in full, completed from reference TRBV5-1 and TRBJ1-1, reads KAGVTQTPRYLIKTRGQQVTLSCSPISGHRSVSWYQQTPGQGLQFLFEYFSETQRNKGNFPGRFSGRQFSNSRSEMNVSTLELGDSALYLCASSLGGIAEAFFGQGTRLTVV.

V gene TRBV27 combines with J gene TRBJ2-7; possible D gene TRBD2, 5 bases. Trimming took 0 bases from V and 11 from J, leaving 20 bases between them. This CDR3 comprises 15 residues. Germline CDR1 MNHEY, CDR2 SMNVEV (reference sequence). As DNA, the CDR3 is TGTGCCAGCAGTTTATCCCAGTTGTCGATCTACGGGAAGTACTTC. Residues: CASSLSQLSIYGKYF.

This clonotype came up many times. CDR3 protein: CACTGAFYGYTF. As DNA, the CDR3 is TGTGCCTGTACCGGGGCCTTCTATGGCTACACCTTC. This chain connects TRBV30 to TRBJ1-2, with a tentative D call TRBD1 (5 bases). There are 12 residues in the CDR3. CDR1 GTSNPN and CDR2 SVGIG come from the germline V gene (reference sequence). Trimming cost V 6 bases and J 4 bases, with 12 bases left between them.

V gene TRBV15 combines with J gene TRBJ2-3; TRBD2 matches 7 bases. V dropped 6 bases and J dropped 5; count of bases not matched to a gene: 11. Germline loops: CDR1 LNHNV, CDR2 YYDKDF (reference sequence). The CDR3 loop spans 15 amino acids. This chain's CDR3 is CATRTPGGNKDTQYF. The CDR3 nucleotides read TGTGCCACCAGGACTCCGGGAGGCAACAAAGATACGCAGTATTTT.